This T cell receptor (beta chain) was documented in a study of CD8+ T cells in alopecia areata (dated by TCRdb to the late 2010s). Describing the broader study: The treated patients, all with moderate-to-severe alopecia areata, were enrolled in an open-label pilot trial of oral tofacitinib given at 5 to 10 mg twice daily. Tofacitinib was given for 6 to 18 months, followed by 6 months of follow-up off drug to assess delayed response and recurrence. The study used high-throughput TCRbeta sequencing to examine T cell clonal expansion in alopecia areata, in both the C3H/HeJ mouse model and human patients. Human TCRbeta sequencing covered scalp tissue and sorted CD4+ and CD8+ peripheral blood T cells from patchy and totalis/universalis alopecia areata patients and healthy controls. Biopsies were taken from tofacitinib-treated patients at baseline and at 4 and 24 weeks of treatment, and a later scalp biopsy was taken in several of the tofacitinib-treated patients. Scalp clonality was compared among normal scalp (n=4), patchy alopecia areata scalp (n=8), and alopecia totalis/universalis scalp (n=8). RNA was extracted with the PAXgene miRNA kit for fixed scalp, the miRNeasy kit for PBMCs, and the RNeasy kit for mouse skin. immunoSEQ multiplex PCR using 35 Vbeta forward primers and 13 Jbeta reverse primers was used to amplify TCRbeta CDR3 regions. The study at large found these results: Unlike mouse skin, which is dominated by gammadelta T cells, normal human skin has resident alphabeta T cells that are also sequenced, and this complicates analysis of the scalp TCR repertoire. Compared with mice, TCR sequences shared between patients were less clear, possibly partly because of HLA diversity across the patient population. Compared with normal scalp, lesional scalp had higher clonality and more expanded CD8+ clones, particularly in alopecia totalis/universalis, a pattern that suggests antigenic drive.

Worth noting for this clone: No antigen is known for it. Base qualities are missing; no much larger clone stands one base away.

This specimen's time point label, interpreted: baseline before oral tofacitinib. Lesional scalp punch biopsies and peripheral blood were obtained from alopecia areata patients. After PBMCs were isolated by density centrifugation and stained for CD3, CD4 and CD8, a FACSAria was used to sort CD4+ and CD8+ T cells. Counted from cysteine to phenylalanine, this CDR3 has 14 amino acids. Of the read, only the CDR3 DNA is kept; its 42 bases are in frame from base 1. According to the germline V gene, CDR1 reads SGHRS and CDR2 reads YFSETQ. Relative to germline, V is missing 7 bases and J is missing 6 bases, with 10 bases of the junction outside any gene match. The method was the immunoSEQ multiplex PCR assay. To provide template for TCR sequencing, every sample had RNA extracted and reverse transcribed into cDNA. First-strand cDNA was synthesized using SuperScript III with a 2:1 mix of oligo-dT and random hexamers. Amplification bias was assessed with a synthetic immune receptor repertoire, and residual bias was removed computationally. The original methods were these. After raw reads were preprocessed to remove errors, the CDR3 was defined following IMGT conventions as running from the conserved cysteine to phenylalanine. Clonality was calculated as 1 minus Shannon entropy normalized by log2 of the number of productive unique TCRs. Whether scalp clones were CD4 or CD8 was inferred by matching scalp TCRbeta sequences against CD4 and CD8 repertoires sorted from blood. Held by TCRdb, this immuneACCESS table contains in-frame sequences only and omits some clones. Under half of the omission traces to an unresolved V gene where checked; the cause of the rest is unknown. D and trimming come from the DNA, and the V and J calls and clone size come from that table. The sample table records approximately 150,000 clones; about half of these occur just once. About 1% of the sample goes to the ten largest clones.

This receptor was obtained from a human donor with alopecia areata. The V and J genes are TRBV5-1 and TRBJ2-3; a stretch of 8 junction bases matches TRBD2. Sample: CD4+ T cells sorted from blood, taken at week 0. The nucleotides are TGCGCCAGCTCGCGAGCGGGGGAGAGGGATACGCAGTATTTT. It codes for CASSRAGERDTQYF.